This TCR beta chain was sequenced in a study of CD8+CD57+ T cells in acquired aplastic anemia (dated by TCRdb to the late 2010s). Broadly, across the study: DNA extracted from sorted CD4+ and CD8+ cells had a mean of roughly 3 ug, with a range of roughly 0.2 to 30 ug. CD8+CD57+ expansion was defined as frequency above the mean frequency observed in healthy subjects.

As for this clonotype: Its cognate antigen has yet to be identified. Nothing much larger sits one base from this clone, and base qualities are not available.

TCR beta VDJ combination and CDR3 sequence profiling used genomic DNA as the template. An Illumina HiSeq 2000 was used for TCR repertoire sequencing. The source study handled its data this way. TRBV/TRBJ rearrangement plots, CDR3 size and DJ length profiles, and Simpson's diversity index were used to evaluate the repertoires. The immunodominant clone was defined as the most abundant DNA sequence in deep sequencing data. CDR3 amino acid sequences were checked for sharing across subjects and were also compared against the VDJdb database and published repertoires. TCRdb applied fastp at Q25 and MiXCR to the public reads, then kept only in-frame beta chains. CDR3 protein duplicates are merged, each entry listing the most common genes and DNA. TCRdb's processing, not the authors' own work, is the source of the V and J calls. Here the sample has about 120,000 distinct CDR3 sequences; 55% to 70% occur a single time. Clones ranked in the top ten supply 29% of the sample.

What the authors observed across the whole study: No significant difference in CD8+ Simpson's diversity was found between patients and healthy controls (P=0.060). Roughly 30 CD8+ CDR3 sequences were shared between patients and controls but appeared highly expressed in patients and within their immunodominant clones.

Flow cytometry had shown CD8+CD57+ cell expansion in the patients selected for sequencing. All patients had severe acquired aplastic anemia diagnosed by International Study of Aplastic Anemia and Agranulocytosis and Camitta criteria. At the time blood was sampled, none of the patients had received any therapy. The study deep-sequenced TCR repertoires of sorted CD4+ and CD8+ blood T cells from severe aplastic anemia patients and healthy subjects. In the USA, patient enrollment took place under clinicaltrials.gov protocols 00001620, 01623167, 00001397, 00071045, 00081523 and 00961064. Ficoll-Paque density gradient centrifugation was used to isolate peripheral blood mononuclear cells. Before DNA was extracted, CD4+ and CD8+ T cells were sorted using either FACS or magnetic beads. Sequenced sample: sorted CD4+, CD8+, or CD8+CD57+ T cells (not recorded which) from PBMCs. The TCR was taken from a human donor with aplastic anemia.

DNA sequence: TGTGCCAGCTGGACAGCGGGAGGGCGGGACGAGCAGTACTTC. It codes for CASWTAGGRDEQYF. The rearranged segments are TRBV2 and TRBJ2-7; 10 bases in the middle match TRBD2. The CDR3 measures 14 amino acids from cysteine to phenylalanine. Only the CDR3 region is kept as DNA, spanning 42 bases read in frame from base 1. In the germline V gene, CDR1 corresponds to SNHLY and CDR2 to FYNNEI. Unmatched junction bases come to 9, with V trimmed by 8 bases and J by 5 bases.